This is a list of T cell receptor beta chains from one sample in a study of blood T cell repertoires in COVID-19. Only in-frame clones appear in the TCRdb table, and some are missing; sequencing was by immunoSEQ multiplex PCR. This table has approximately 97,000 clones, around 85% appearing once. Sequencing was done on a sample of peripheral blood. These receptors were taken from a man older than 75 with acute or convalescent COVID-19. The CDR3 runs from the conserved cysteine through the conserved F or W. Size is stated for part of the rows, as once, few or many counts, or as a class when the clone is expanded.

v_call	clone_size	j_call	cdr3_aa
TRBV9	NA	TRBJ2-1	CASSLGTSGTNEQFF
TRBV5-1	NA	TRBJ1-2	CASSDPGQGGYTF
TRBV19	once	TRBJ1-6	CASRRDTNNSPLHF
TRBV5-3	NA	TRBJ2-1	CARPEVDCPTDGEQFF
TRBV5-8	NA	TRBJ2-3	CASSTARPTDTQYF
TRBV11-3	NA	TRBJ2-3	CASSLRSGRGITDTQYF
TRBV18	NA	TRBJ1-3	CASSPASSGNTIYF
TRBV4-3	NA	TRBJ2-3	CASSQATGLAGFTDTQYF
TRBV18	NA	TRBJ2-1	CASSRGLAGGTIEQFF
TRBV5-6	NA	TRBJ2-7	CASRNPGLAAYEQYF
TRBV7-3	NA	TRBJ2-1	CASSREADHYNEQFF
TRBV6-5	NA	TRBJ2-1	CASPPGLDCEQFF
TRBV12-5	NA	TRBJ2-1	CASGLVRAGPGYNEQFF
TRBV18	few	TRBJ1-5	CASSTGAGNQPQHF
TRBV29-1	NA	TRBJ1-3	CSVEGRGDPTIYF
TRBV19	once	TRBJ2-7	CASGETAGGFYEQYF